A single sample is the source of the 27 T cell receptor beta chains below, sequenced in a study of blood T cell repertoires in COVID-19. Sequencing used immunoSEQ multiplex PCR; TCRdb keeps in-frame clones, though not all of them. The sample has roughly 400,000 clones; over 75% are singletons. The source material was PBMCs or T cells enriched from blood (not recorded which). These receptors were collected from a woman aged 18-29 years who had been exposed to COVID-19.

This chain joins TRBV9 and TRBJ1-6, with TRBD1 matching over 8 bases. Losses at the gene ends were 4 bases for V and 6 bases for J; bases not matched to a gene: 12. The CDR3 consists of 17 residues. The germline V gene encodes CDR1 SGDLS and CDR2 YYNGEE. CDR3 sequence (DNA): TGTGCCAGCAGCCCAACGTCCCGGACAGGGCTTAATTCACCCCTCCACTTT. It specifies CASSPTSRTGLNSPLHF.

This clone was picked up one time. Other DNA sequences in the same sample also yield this CDR3. The rearrangement joins TRBV20-1 to TRBJ1-1, with a tentative D call TRBD1 (5 bases). Trimming removed 3 bases at V and 4 bases at J, with 6 bases between. The CDR3 contains 11 residues. Per the germline V gene, CDR1 is DFQATT and CDR2 is SNEGSKA (reference sequence). This CDR3 is CSASRGTEAFF. The CDR3 DNA reads as TGCAGTGCTAGTAGGGGCACTGAAGCTTTCTTT.

The rearrangement links TRBV27 to TRBJ1-2, with a weak D call TRBD1 (5 bases). Germline CDR1 MNHEY, CDR2 SMNVEV (reference sequence). Trimming removed 3 bases at V and 3 bases at J, with 8 bases between. The CDR3 runs 13 residues. CDR3 sequence reads: CASSFAGDYGYTF. CDR3 bases: TGTGCCAGCAGTTTTGCGGGGGACTATGGCTACACCTTC.

The gene calls are TRBV3-1 (or the pseudogene TRBV3-2) and TRBJ2-2, with D possibly matching TRBD2 (6 bases). Trimming left V 4 bases short and J 4 bases short, with 13 bases between. This CDR3 is built from 15 residues. The germline V gene has CDR1 LGHDT and CDR2 YNNKEL (reference sequence). The CDR3 loop is CASSRAGSVTGELFF. In nucleotides, the CDR3 is TGTGCCAGCAGCCGAGCGGGTAGCGTCACCGGGGAGCTGTTTTTT.

The gene calls are TRBV19 and TRBJ2-1, with 7 bases that match TRBD1. There are 15 residues in the CDR3. After removal of 5 bases from V and 1 base from J, the junction contained 5 bases not matched to a gene. Germline V gene data show CDR1 as LNHDA and CDR2 as SQIVND (reference sequence). The CDR3 sequence: CASSWDRRSYNEQFF. In nucleotides, the CDR3 is TGTGCCAGTAGTTGGGACAGAAGATCCTACAATGAGCAGTTCTTC.

The chain recombines TRBV28 with TRBJ2-4; D perhaps matches TRBD1 (6 bases). V lost 5 bases, J lost 8 bases, and 13 bases lay in between. Germline V gene sequence: CDR1 MDHEN, CDR2 SYDVKM. This CDR3 spans 13 amino acids. Here the CDR3 DNA reads TGTGCCAGCAGTCCACCAGGGGTAGACATTCAGTACTTC. Amino acid sequence: CASSPPGVDIQYF.

The chain carries TRBV28 and TRBJ2-3; D is unclear. The germline gives CDR1 MDHEN, CDR2 SYDVKM. The V gene lost 5 bases and the J gene lost 0 bases, with 21 bases spanning the gap. This CDR3 is built from 18 residues. The CDR3 coding sequence is TGTGCCAGCAGTCCTCTTGCACCGAGCCTTCCTAGCACAGATACGCAGTATTTT. Protein product: CASSPLAPSLPSTDTQYF.

The genes are TRBV7-3 and TRBJ1-1; D gene unclear. CDR3 size: 14 residues. Looked up from germline, CDR1 is SGHTA and CDR2 is FQGTGA. V lost 3 bases and J lost 5, with 13 bases in between. This chain's CDR3 is CASSFGGVETEAFF. Here the CDR3 DNA reads TGTGCCAGCAGCTTTGGCGGGGTGGAGACTGAAGCTTTCTTT.

The rearrangement joins TRBV5-6 to TRBJ1-2; 7 bases are shared with TRBD1. The CDR3 contains 16 residues. The V gene's germline CDR1 is SGHDT and CDR2 YYEEEE. The trim removed 2 bases at V and 4 bases at J, leaving 11 bases unmatched. The DNA of the CDR3 is TGTGCCAGCAGCTTCGGTTCCGACAGGGCCTTCTATGGCTACACCTTC. It is translated as CASSFGSDRAFYGYTF.

The V call is TRBV11-2, the J call TRBJ2-1; 8 nucleotides agree with TRBD2. CDR3 length: 17 residues. V shed 5 bases, J shed 1 base, and the junction held 10 bases outside the gene matches. CDR1 SGHAT and CDR2 FQNNGV come from the germline V gene. CDR3 in amino acids: CASSPTPGLESYNEQFF. CDR3 DNA sequence: TGTGCCAGCAGCCCCACGCCGGGACTAGAATCCTACAATGAGCAGTTCTTC.

This clone was picked up one time. The rearrangement uses TRBV5-1 and TRBJ2-2; D is possibly TRBD1 (5 bases). This CDR3 contains 17 residues. Trimming took 3 bases from V and 13 from J, leaving 28 bases between them. The germline V gene has CDR1 SGHRS and CDR2 YFSETQ. The CDR3: CASSSTLGFRGSGLLFF. The CDR3 DNA reads as TGCGCCAGCAGCTCTACGTTGGGGTTTAGGGGCTCCGGTCTGCTGTTTTTT.

The V gene is TRBV6-5, the J gene TRBJ2-5, with TRBD2 as a possible D gene (5 bases). Trimming took off 3 bases at V and 2 bases at J, with 7 bases between the two ends. CDR1 is MNHEY and CDR2 is SVGAGI in the germline V gene. The CDR3 contains 13 residues. CDR3 residues: CASSYDYQETQYF. CDR3 nucleotide sequence: TGTGCCAGCAGTTATGACTATCAAGAGACCCAGTACTTC.

The J gene is TRBJ2-3, the V gene TRBV19; D ambiguous. V lost 7 bases and J 4 bases, leaving 18 bases between the germline ends. From germline, CDR1 is LNHDA and CDR2 SQIVND (reference sequence). This CDR3 is built from 15 residues. The DNA of the CDR3 is TGTGCCAGTAAAGCCGGATTAGCCTCCCCAGATACGCAGTATTTT. Its translation: CASKAGLASPDTQYF.

V usage is TRBV28 and J usage is TRBJ2-7, with D hard to call. CDR3 length: 12 residues. Germline values: CDR1 MDHEN, CDR2 SYDVKM. V dropped 6 bases and J dropped 6 bases, with 12 bases sitting between them. The CDR3 region has the DNA TGTGCCAGCAGATCCCCAGGATTCGAGCAGTACTTC. Translating gives CASRSPGFEQYF.

The chain uses TRBV2 and TRBJ1-1, with a possible D match to TRBD1 (6 bases). The CDR3 loop spans 14 amino acids. The germline V gene encodes CDR1 SNHLY and CDR2 FYNNEI. The V gene lost 7 bases and the J gene lost 1 base, with 13 bases spanning the gap. DNA for the CDR3: TGTGCCAGCACCCGGCCCAGGGGGAACACTGAAGCTTTCTTT. Its translation is CASTRPRGNTEAFF.

The J gene is TRBJ2-1, the V gene TRBV5-6; 7 nucleotides line up with TRBD1. The CDR3 is 15 amino acids. Germline V gene sequence: CDR1 SGHDT, CDR2 YYEEEE. With V trimmed by 4 bases and J by 8 bases, 12 bases remained unmatched. The CDR3 sequence: CASSPGTAAFDEQFF. The DNA of the CDR3 is TGTGCCAGCAGCCCCGGGACAGCGGCTTTCGATGAGCAGTTCTTC.

The count of this clone is one. V usage is TRBV12-3 or TRBV12-4 and J usage is TRBJ2-1; D may be TRBD1 (5 bases). Trimming took 3 bases from V and 4 from J, leaving 7 bases between them. The CDR3 spans 13 residues. For the CDR3, the DNA is TGTGCCAGCAGTTTTAGGGGTTACAATGAGCAGTTCTTC. Its protein is CASSFRGYNEQFF.

The J gene is TRBJ2-5, the V gene TRBV28, with 9 bases lining up with TRBD2. Germline assignment: CDR1 MDHEN and CDR2 SYDVKM. CDR3 size: 16 residues. The trim removed 3 bases at V and 5 bases at J, leaving 10 bases unmatched. CDR3 nucleotides: TGTGCCAGCAGTTTCCTGGCAGTTGCGGGAGGGGAGACCCAGTACTTC. This encodes CASSFLAVAGGETQYF.

The V and J genes are TRBV3-1 (or the pseudogene TRBV3-2) and TRBJ1-5; 8 bases are shared with TRBD1. Germline assignment: CDR1 LGHDT and CDR2 YNNKEL (reference sequence). J was trimmed by 1 base and V by 4 bases; bases with no gene match: 3. This CDR3 spans 15 amino acids. As DNA, the CDR3 is TGTGCCAGCAGCCCCCGACAGGGGAGCAATCAGCCCCAGCATTTT. As protein: CASSPRQGSNQPQHF.

The chain combines TRBV24-1 with TRBJ1-1; D not resolved. Trimming left V 8 bases short and J 0 bases short, with 9 bases between. The germline V gene has CDR1 KGHDR and CDR2 SFDVKD. There are 13 residues in the CDR3. CDR3 residues: CATIVQLNTEAFF. In DNA form, the CDR3 reads TGTGCCACCATCGTACAGTTGAACACTGAAGCTTTCTTT.

The rearrangement joins TRBV29-1 to TRBJ2-7; the match to TRBD2 covers 8 bases. The CDR3 loop spans 13 amino acids. From germline, CDR1 is SQVTM and CDR2 ANQGSEA. Losses at the gene ends were 1 base for V and 4 bases for J; bases not matched to a gene: 3. The CDR3 protein is CSVEAPGGYEQYF. Here the CDR3 DNA reads TGCAGCGTTGAAGCCCCGGGGGGGTACGAGCAGTACTTC.

The rearrangement joins TRBV6-1 to TRBJ1-5; D gene ambiguous. Per germline, CDR1 MNHNS and CDR2 SASEGT. The CDR3 has 14 amino acids. Trimming pared 3 bases from V and 0 bases from J, leaving 6 bases between. The CDR3 bases are TGTGCCAGCAGTGATGACTATAGCAATCAGCCCCAGCATTTT. It yields the protein CASSDDYSNQPQHF.

The gene calls are TRBV15 and TRBJ2-1, with 14 bases that match TRBD2. Germline V lookup: CDR1 LNHNV, CDR2 YYDKDF (reference sequence). V shed 4 bases, J shed 4 bases, and the junction held 12 bases outside the gene matches. The CDR3 sequence is 19 residues long. CDR3 loop: CATSKLRGTSGSRYNEQFF. The CDR3 DNA follows: TGTGCCACCAGCAAACTCAGGGGGACTAGCGGGAGTAGGTACAATGAGCAGTTCTTC.

The J gene is TRBJ2-7, the V gene TRBV11-2; 9 bases fit TRBD2. After removal of 5 bases from V and 0 bases from J, the junction contained 5 bases not matched to a gene. The germline V gene has CDR1 SGHAT and CDR2 FQNNGV. CDR3 size: 15 residues. The CDR3 nucleotides are TGTGCCAGCAGCCCAAGGACTAGCGACTCCTACGAGCAGTACTTC. This sequence encodes CASSPRTSDSYEQYF.

The rearrangement links TRBV6-1 to TRBJ2-1; 12 bases agree with TRBD2. Germline trimming cut 2 bases from V and 9 bases from J; bases unmatched to any gene: 5. The length of the CDR3 is 15 residues. The V gene's germline CDR1 is MNHNS and CDR2 SASEGT. CDR3 sequence reads: CASSEQLAGGSEQFF. CDR3 sequence (DNA): TGTGCCAGCAGTGAACAACTAGCGGGAGGTTCTGAGCAGTTCTTC.

This sequence joins TRBV12-3 or TRBV12-4 and TRBJ1-1; D ambiguous. Trimming took off 8 bases at V and 1 base at J, with 11 bases between the two ends. CDR3 size: 13 residues. CDR3 DNA: TGTGCCAGCCTACTAACACCGAACACTGAAGCTTTCTTT. This encodes CASLLTPNTEAFF.

The chain recombines TRBV19 with TRBJ1-4; D is perhaps TRBD1 (6 bases). The CDR3 loop spans 16 amino acids. The V end was cut by 3 bases, the J end by 0 bases, with 11 bases between. Germline V gene data show CDR1 as LNHDA and CDR2 as SQIVND (reference sequence). The CDR3 nucleotides are TGTGCCAGTAGTATCGGCAGGGGAGCAACTAATGAAAAACTGTTTTTT. It specifies CASSIGRGATNEKLFF.